Below, one T cell receptor beta chain is given with its context. No antigen is known for it. CD4+ T cells from unexposed donors were obtained before the COVID-19 pandemic (2011-2018). The cells were cultured for approximately 10 days before CD4+ T cells were isolated. Roughly 2 million PBMCs per well were cultured with approximately 10 IU/ml IL-2. The data were produced by immunoSEQ multiplex PCR, yet TCRdb's version contains in-frame clones alone and is incomplete. The table lists roughly 18,000 clones, roughly 77% of them singletons. This entry belongs to a study of CD4 T cells in relation to SARS-CoV-2 and coronaviruses. Germline V gene data show CDR1 as MRHNA and CDR2 as SNTAGT. The CDR3 loop spans 15 amino acids. V was shortened by 6 bases and J by 2 bases, with 17 bases between the two germline ends. Findings of the study overall: In roughly two thirds of donors, memory CD4+ clonotypes crossrecognized SARS-CoV-2 and at least one common cold coronavirus spike.

The V and J genes are TRBV6-4 and TRBJ2-7; possibly TRBD1 for D (7 bases). The receptor was derived from a human donor in good health. Specimen: CD4+ T cells from PBMCs, cultured in vitro. The CDR3 sequence is CASRFLAGGTYEQYF. The CDR3 DNA reads as TGTGCCAGCAGATTTTTGGCAGGGGGGACCTACGAGCAGTACTTC.